The clone carrying this TCR beta chain was recorded many times. Its antigen remains unknown. In this cohort's terms, stable hyperthyroidism meant no ophthalmopathy by 18 months of follow-up. The V gene lost 4 bases and the J gene lost 6 bases, with 6 bases spanning the gap. The V gene's germline CDR1 is MNHEY and CDR2 SVGAGI. The CDR3 is 12 amino acids. Scientists amplified the TCR beta CDR3 regions from RNA transcripts. Second-round multiplex PCR followed a first-round RT-PCR using HTBI primers. TCRdb passed the multiplex PCR reads through MiXCR, listing each CDR3 protein once. Among roughly 400,000 distinct CDR3 sequences listed, over 15% were seen once. These data belong to a study of Graves' ophthalmopathy and Graves' hyperthyroidism. On the study more broadly: Peripheral blood sampling occurred at initial diagnosis, before any treatment.

Study observations and caveats: Its predictions of ophthalmopathy progression gave the model 60% to 71% sensitivity and 72% to 75% specificity.

The sample was peripheral blood. This clonotype was sampled from a woman aged 18 to 35 with stable Graves' hyperthyroidism. The chain uses TRBV6-5 and TRBJ2-2; no definite D call. The CDR3 coding sequence is TGTGCCAGCAGTTTCGGGTCCGGGGAGCTGTTTTTT. Translating it yields CASSFGSGELFF.